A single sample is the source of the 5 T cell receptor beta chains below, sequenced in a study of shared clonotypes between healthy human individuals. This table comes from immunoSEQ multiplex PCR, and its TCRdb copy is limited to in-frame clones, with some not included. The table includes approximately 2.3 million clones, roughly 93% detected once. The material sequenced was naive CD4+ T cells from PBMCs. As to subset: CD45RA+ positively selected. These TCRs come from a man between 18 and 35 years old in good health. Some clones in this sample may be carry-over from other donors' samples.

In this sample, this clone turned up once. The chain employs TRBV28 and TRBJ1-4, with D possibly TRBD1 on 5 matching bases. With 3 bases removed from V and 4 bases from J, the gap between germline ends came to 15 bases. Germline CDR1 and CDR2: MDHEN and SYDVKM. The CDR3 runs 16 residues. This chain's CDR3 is CASSFSGGLGNEKLFF. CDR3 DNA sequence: TGTGCCAGCAGTTTTAGTGGGGGACTTGGTAATGAAAAACTGTTTTTT.

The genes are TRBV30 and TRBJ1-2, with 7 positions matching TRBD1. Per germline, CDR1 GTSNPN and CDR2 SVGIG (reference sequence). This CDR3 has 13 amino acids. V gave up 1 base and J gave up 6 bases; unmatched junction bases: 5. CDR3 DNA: TGTGCCTGGAGTGGAGGGGGCTTCGATGGCTACACCTTC. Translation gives CAWSGGGFDGYTF.

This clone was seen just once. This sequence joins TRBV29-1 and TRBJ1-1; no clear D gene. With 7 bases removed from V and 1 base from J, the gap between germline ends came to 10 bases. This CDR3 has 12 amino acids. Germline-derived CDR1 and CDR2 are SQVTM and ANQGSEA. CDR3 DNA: TGCAGCGCTGGGAGGGAGAACACTGAAGCTTTCTTT. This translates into CSAGRENTEAFF.

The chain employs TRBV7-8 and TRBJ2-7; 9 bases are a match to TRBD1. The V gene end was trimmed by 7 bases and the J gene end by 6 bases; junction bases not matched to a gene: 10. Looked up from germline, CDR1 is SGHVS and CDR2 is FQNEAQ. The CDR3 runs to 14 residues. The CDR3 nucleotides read TGTGCCAGCATCTGGAACAGGGGGCAGGGCGAGCAGTACTTC. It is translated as CASIWNRGQGEQYF.

Here the CDR3 DNA reads TGTGCCAGCAGTTTATTGCCAGGGGCCAATCAGCCCCAGCATTTT. Amino acids: CASSLLPGANQPQHF. J is TRBJ1-5 and V is TRBV27, with D maybe TRBD1 (6 bases). Germline assignment: CDR1 MNHEY and CDR2 SMNVEV (reference sequence). V gave up 1 base and J gave up 3 bases, with 10 bases separating them. This CDR3 has 15 amino acids.